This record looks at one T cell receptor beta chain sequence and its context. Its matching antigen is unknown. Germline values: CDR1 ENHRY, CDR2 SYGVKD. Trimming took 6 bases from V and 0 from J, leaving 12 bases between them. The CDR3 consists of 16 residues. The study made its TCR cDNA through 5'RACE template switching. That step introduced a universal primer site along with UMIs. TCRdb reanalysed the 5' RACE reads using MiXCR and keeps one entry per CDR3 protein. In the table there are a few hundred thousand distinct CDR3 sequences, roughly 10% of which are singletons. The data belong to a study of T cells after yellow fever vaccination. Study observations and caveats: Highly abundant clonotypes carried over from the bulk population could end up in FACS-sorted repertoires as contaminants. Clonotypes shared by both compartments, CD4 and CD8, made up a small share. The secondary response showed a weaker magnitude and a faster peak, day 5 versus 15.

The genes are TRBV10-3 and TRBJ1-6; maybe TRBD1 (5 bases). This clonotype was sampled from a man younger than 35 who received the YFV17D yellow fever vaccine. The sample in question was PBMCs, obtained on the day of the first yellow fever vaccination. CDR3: CAISLQASSYNSPLHF. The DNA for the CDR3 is TGTGCCATCAGCCTACAGGCGAGCTCCTATAATTCACCCCTCCACTTT.